Following are 32 T cell receptor beta chains from one sample sequenced in a study of T cell repertoires in cytomegalovirus infection (dated by TCRdb to between 2019 and 2020). The sample's treatment or condition label, decoded: in vitro stimulation with specific CMV peptide epitopes to enrich CMV-specific T cells. These TCRs are of unknown antigen specificity. The sequencer was an Illumina HiSeq 1500. TCRdb handled the public reads itself, with Q25 trimming in fastp and clone calling in MiXCR, and kept productive beta chains. Every entry covers one CDR3 protein and lists the most common genes and DNA from its rows. The sample profile shows around 900,000 distinct CDR3 sequences; 25% to 40% of them were found once. The biggest ten clones account for roughly 12% of the sample. Specimen: cultured CD8+ T cells from PBMCs, collected from culture after CMV antigen stimulation. The receptors were sampled from a human donor in good health (CMV status not recorded). Some clones in this sample may be carry-over from other donors' samples.

The sample holds one count of this clonotype. The V and J genes are TRBV19 and TRBJ2-1; D not certain. The length of the CDR3 is 14 residues. Trimming cost V 5 bases and J 0 bases, with 8 bases left between them. The germline CDR1 and CDR2 sequences are LNHDA and SQIVND (reference sequence). CDR3 in amino acids: CASSDTLSYNEQFF. CDR3 in DNA: TGTGCCAGTAGTGATACCCTCTCCTACAATGAGCAGTTCTTC.

In this sample, this clonotype turned up a few times. V usage is TRBV10-3 and J usage is TRBJ1-4, with 7 bases matching TRBD1. CDR1 is ENHRY and CDR2 is SYGVKD in the germline V gene. The CDR3 has 13 amino acids. V gave up 8 bases and J gave up 4 bases; unmatched junction bases: 4. As DNA, the CDR3 is TGTGCCATCGCCGGGACAGTTAATGAAAAACTGTTTTTT. This sequence encodes CAIAGTVNEKLFF.

This chain uses TRBV4-1 with TRBJ2-1; no clear D gene. This CDR3 has 16 residues. Germline CDR1 MGHRA, CDR2 YSYEKL. V lost 0 bases and J lost 3, with 12 bases in between. DNA for the CDR3: TGCGCCAGCAGCCAAGAGATAGTCACTGGCTACAATGAGCAGTTCTTC. This translates into CASSQEIVTGYNEQFF.

The V and J genes are TRBV7-2 and TRBJ2-2; 7 bases map to TRBD2. CDR1 and CDR2 (germline): SGHTA, FQGNSA. J lost 3 bases, V lost 1 base, and 8 bases had no gene match. There are 17 residues in the CDR3. The CDR3 region has the DNA TGTGCCAGCAGCTTAGGGTTCGGCGGGGGATACACCGGGGAGCTGTTTTTT. Amino acids: CASSLGFGGGYTGELFF.

In this sample, this clonotype turned up a few times. This chain links TRBV7-8 with TRBJ1-1; TRBD1 matches at 9 bases. The CDR3 runs to 14 residues. With 5 bases clipped from V and 4 bases from J, the junction kept 5 bases outside the gene matches. In germline, CDR1 is SGHVS, CDR2 FQNEAQ. CDR3 sequence (DNA): TGTGCCAGCAGCGCCTGGGGACAGGGCACTGAAGCTTTCTTT. It yields the protein CASSAWGQGTEAFF. Using reference TRBV7-8 and TRBJ1-1 for the parts outside the CDR3, the full variable domain is GAGVSQSPRYKVAKRGQDVALRCDPISGHVSLFWYQQALGQGPEFLTYFQNEAQLDKSGLPSDRFFAERPEGSVSTLKIQRTQQEDSAVYLCASSAWGQGTEAFFGQGTRLTVV.

This clonotype was seen once. The CDR3 region has the DNA TGCGCCAGCAGCCAAGATGGCCCTGGAGAGACCCAGTACTTC. This codes for CASSQDGPGETQYF. The chain couples TRBV4-3 to TRBJ2-5; D remains unclear. The CDR3 has 14 residues. The V gene's germline CDR1 is LGHNA and CDR2 YSLEER. Trimming stripped 0 bases from V and 4 bases from J, with 9 bases between.

This clonotype was found many times. The chain recombines TRBV7-6 with TRBJ2-3; D gene uncertain. Germline-derived CDR1 and CDR2 are SGHVS and FNYEAQ. CDR3 length: 16 amino acids. V was shortened by 1 base and J by 0 bases, with 11 bases between the two germline ends. Here the CDR3 DNA reads TGTGCCAGCAGCTTAGATCCGGGTCTTAGCACAGATACGCAGTATTTT. Translation gives CASSLDPGLSTDTQYF.

This clonotype was counted between two and nine times. The CDR3 coding sequence is TGTGCCAGCAGCGTACAGGGTGAGACTGGAAACACCATATATTTT. Protein sequence: CASSVQGETGNTIYF. This chain joins TRBV9 and TRBJ1-3; possibly TRBD1 for D (5 bases). This CDR3 comprises 15 residues. The ends were cut back, 1 base at V and 2 bases at J, with 10 bases in the middle. Looked up from germline, CDR1 is SGDLS and CDR2 is YYNGEE.

V usage is TRBV3-1 and J usage is TRBJ1-2, with TRBD1 matching 9 bases. The CDR3 covers 16 residues. The germline CDR1 and CDR2 sequences are LGHDT and YNNKEL (reference sequence). V shed 5 bases and J 8 bases; nucleotides not matched to a gene: 15. The CDR3 spells CASSNSLTGGPGGYTF. As DNA, the CDR3 is TGTGCCAGCAGCAATTCATTGACAGGGGGTCCTGGAGGCTACACCTTC.

This clonotype turned up a few times. This chain connects TRBV7-2 to TRBJ1-2; 7 nucleotides align to TRBD1. V was clipped by 5 bases and J by 4 bases; unmatched bases: 19. Germline-derived CDR1 and CDR2 are SGHTA and FQGNSA. There are 18 residues in the CDR3. In DNA form, the CDR3 reads TGTGCCAGCAGCGCCTATGCAGTGGAGGGGGCCTCAACCTATGGCTACACCTTC. It translates to CASSAYAVEGASTYGYTF.

This clonotype occurred once. The V gene is TRBV4-3, the J gene TRBJ1-1; 7 bases line up with TRBD1. V was pared by 8 bases and J by 0 bases, with 12 bases of the junction left unmatched. The CDR3 has 16 residues. Germline assignment: CDR1 LGHNA and CDR2 YSLEER. CDR3 amino acids: CASAPITTGMNTEAFF. As DNA, the CDR3 is TGCGCCAGCGCACCGATTACGACAGGGATGAACACTGAAGCTTTCTTT.

In this sample, this clonotype turned up a few times. This chain joins TRBV6-5 and TRBJ1-5; D remains ambiguous. This CDR3 region has 13 residues. Germline loops: CDR1 MNHEY, CDR2 SVGAGI. Between the trimmed V and J ends, which lost 6 bases and 7 bases, there was a span of 13 bases. The CDR3 protein is CASRQYGSQPQHF. CDR3 sequence (DNA): TGTGCCAGCAGACAATACGGGAGCCAGCCCCAGCATTTT.

This clonotype was counted many times. The genes are TRBV12-3 or TRBV12-4 and TRBJ2-1; D gene uncertain. V lost 3 bases to trimming and J lost 8 bases, with 11 bases between them. There are 13 residues in the CDR3. For the CDR3, the DNA is TGTGCCAGCAGTTTGGAAGGGTTCGATGAGCAGTTCTTC. Translated, it gives CASSLEGFDEQFF.

The chain links TRBV13 to TRBJ2-5; unclear D gene. There are 13 residues in the CDR3. Per the germline V gene, CDR1 is PRHDT and CDR2 is FYEKMQ (reference sequence). Trimming left V 8 bases short and J 4 bases short, with 14 bases between. The DNA for the CDR3 is TGTGCCAGCCAGCTGGGCCTGGGAGAGACCCAGTACTTC. This encodes CASQLGLGETQYF.

CDR3 loop: CASSHRDVVRGYGYTF. CDR3 in DNA: TGTGCCAGCAGCCACCGGGACGTCGTTCGGGGCTATGGCTACACCTTC. The V and J genes are TRBV3-1 and TRBJ1-2; D is possibly TRBD1 (5 bases). V was pared by 3 bases and J by 4 bases, with 18 bases between. Germline V gene lookup returns CDR1 LGHDT and CDR2 YNNKEL (reference sequence). The CDR3 sequence is 16 residues long.

Written as DNA, the CDR3 is TGCGCCAGCAGCTTGGGTCCCCGTAATGAAAAACTGTTTTTT. Protein sequence: CASSLGPRNEKLFF. The chain links TRBV5-1 to TRBJ1-4, with D hard to call. Per germline, CDR1 SGHRS and CDR2 YFSETQ. This CDR3 spans 14 amino acids. Trimming left V 0 bases short and J 4 bases short, with 7 bases between.

In its sample, this clonotype was seen a few times. The CDR3 sequence is CASSTTGQNSGNTIYF. CDR3 sequence (DNA): TGTGCCAGCAGCACAACCGGACAGAACTCTGGAAACACCATATATTTT. The chain links TRBV7-9 to TRBJ1-3; TRBD1 might be the D (6 bases). The CDR3 consists of 16 residues. Trimming removed 5 bases at V and 0 bases at J, with 14 bases between. Germline V CDR1 and CDR2: SEHNR, FQNEAQ (reference sequence).

V is TRBV6-2 or TRBV6-3 and J is TRBJ2-7, with unresolved D. Looked up from germline, CDR1 is MNHEY and CDR2 is SVGEGT. CDR3 size: 14 residues. V lost 7 bases and J lost 5, with 18 bases in between. CDR3 nucleotides: TGTGCCAGCACTCCGCGGAGATCTGGAGACGAGCAGTACGTC. This translates into CASTPRRSGDEQYV.

This clonotype showed up many times. The chain couples TRBV7-8 to TRBJ2-2; no clear D gene. Trimming pared 6 bases from V and 10 bases from J, leaving 21 bases between. Germline assignment: CDR1 SGHVS and CDR2 FQNEAQ. The CDR3 has 15 residues. The CDR3 region is CASRRSSLVSEELFF. The CDR3 region has the DNA TGTGCCAGCAGGAGGTCCTCATTGGTATCCGAGGAGCTGTTTTTT.

The chain combines TRBV20-1 with TRBJ2-7; D may be TRBD1 (6 bases). Germline CDR1 and CDR2: DFQATT and SNEGSKA (reference sequence). This CDR3 contains 13 residues. The ends were cut back, 6 bases at V and 1 base at J, with 13 bases in the middle. The chain's CDR3 is CSAPYRDSYEQYV. The CDR3 DNA sequence: TGCAGTGCCCCGTACAGGGATTCCTACGAGCAGTACGTC.

This clonotype occurred a few times. Here the CDR3 reads CASSHRGSSDTQYF. As DNA, the CDR3 is TGTGCCAGCAGCCACAGGGGGAGCTCAGATACGCAGTATTTT. The V gene is TRBV11-3, the J gene TRBJ2-3; 8 bases agree with TRBD1. From germline, CDR1 is SGHNT and CDR2 YENEEA. Losses at the gene ends were 5 bases for V and 4 bases for J; bases not matched to a gene: 5. The CDR3 contains 14 residues.

Regarding this clonotype: A much larger clone lies one base from this, so it may be a read error. The chain combines TRBV12-3 or TRBV12-4 with TRBJ2-3, with D possibly matching TRBD2 (6 bases). The length of the CDR3 is 15 residues. Here the CDR3 reads CTSVQGTSATDTQYF. CDR3 DNA sequence: TGTACCAGCGTGCAAGGGACTTCCGCCACAGATACGCAGTATTTT.

This chain links TRBV5-6 with TRBJ1-2; the match to TRBD1 covers 10 bases. The CDR3 is 17 amino acids. Trimming removed 1 base from V and 6 bases from J; junction bases left unmatched: 12. Germline V gene data show CDR1 as SGHDT and CDR2 as YYEEEE. This chain's CDR3 is CASSLMGTGVAIDGYTF. CDR3 nucleotides: TGTGCCAGCAGCTTGATGGGGACAGGGGTCGCTATCGATGGCTACACCTTC.

V is TRBV7-9 and J is TRBJ2-1; 9 bases agree with TRBD1. The CDR3 has 15 amino acids. Losses at the gene ends were 5 bases for V and 8 bases for J; bases not matched to a gene: 10. Germline V gene data show CDR1 as SEHNR and CDR2 as FQNEAQ (reference sequence). CDR3 bases: TGTGCCAGCAGCCTCCGGGACAGGGTCCAGGATGAGCAGTTCTTC. It is translated as CASSLRDRVQDEQFF.

The chain employs TRBV6-1 and TRBJ2-1; D not certain. The CDR3 length is 13 residues. Germline V gives CDR1 MNHNS, CDR2 SASEGT. V was clipped by 7 bases and J by 2 bases, with 9 bases between them. CDR3 region: CASNKRPYNEQFF. The DNA for the CDR3 is TGTGCCAGCAACAAGAGGCCCTACAATGAGCAGTTCTTC.

The chain joins TRBV27 to TRBJ2-1; a weak D match, TRBD2 (5 bases). The V end was cut by 8 bases, the J end by 11 bases, with 7 bases between. In germline, CDR1 is MNHEY, CDR2 SMNVEV (reference sequence). CDR3 length: 9 residues. For the CDR3, the DNA is TGTGCCAGCGGGGAGAAGCAGTTCTTC. As protein: CASGEKQFF.

This chain links TRBV29-1 with TRBJ2-1, with 8 bases lining up with TRBD2. Germline-derived CDR1 and CDR2 are SQVTM and ANQGSEA. There are 14 residues in the CDR3. Trimming took 4 bases from V and 10 from J; bases not matched to a gene: 12. CDR3 coding DNA: TGCAGCGTTGGGGCGACTAGCGCACTTAACGAGCAGTTCTTC. It translates to CSVGATSALNEQFF.

Regarding this clonotype: Possible read error: a much larger clone is one base away. J is TRBJ1-5 and V is TRBV7-2, with D unclear. CDR1 and CDR2 from the germline V gene are SGHTA and FQGNSA. The CDR3 runs to 15 residues. The CDR3, as DNA: TGTGCCAACAGCTTTGGCGGGGTCATTAATCAGCCCCAGCATTTT. Translating it yields CANSFGGVINQPQHF.

This clonotype was seen more than once but under ten times. This sequence joins TRBV6-2 or TRBV6-3 and TRBJ1-1, with 7 bases identical to TRBD1. Germline CDR1 MNHEY, CDR2 SVGEGT. CDR3 size: 14 residues. The V and J ends lost 4 bases and 5 bases, in that order; junction bases with no gene match: 7. CDR3 DNA sequence: TGTGCCAGCAGTTCCCGGGACAGAGGGACTGAAGCTTTCTTT. Its protein is CASSSRDRGTEAFF.

This sequence joins TRBV12-3 or TRBV12-4 and TRBJ1-2; 7 bases match TRBD1. The junction had 7 bases not matched to a gene; V was cut back by 10 bases and J by 2 bases. The CDR3 totals 13 residues. In nucleotides, the CDR3 is TGTGCCACCGACAGGGCGGAGAACTATGGCTACACCTTC. This sequence encodes CATDRAENYGYTF.

The chain's CDR3 is CASPGTESSGNTIYF. Written as DNA, the CDR3 is TGTGCCAGCCCCGGGACCGAGAGCTCTGGAAACACCATATATTTT. The V call is TRBV7-6, the J call TRBJ1-3; perhaps TRBD1 as D (5 bases). V lost 8 bases and J lost 0, with 14 bases in between. This CDR3 contains 15 residues. Germline lookup yields CDR1 SGHVS and CDR2 FNYEAQ.

The chain couples TRBV4-1 to TRBJ2-7; 7 nucleotides agree with TRBD2. Trimming removed 0 bases from V and 2 bases from J; junction bases left unmatched: 1. The CDR3 consists of 14 residues. The germline gives CDR1 MGHRA, CDR2 YSYEKL. DNA for the CDR3: TGCGCCAGCAGCCAAGAAGCGGGGCCCTACGAGCAGTACTTC. It codes for CASSQEAGPYEQYF.